This record looks at one T cell receptor beta chain sequence and its context. This sample is drawn from a study of OX40 agonist ivuxolimab in advanced cancers. The overall study: The dose-escalation cohort was around 83% male, with a mean age of about 58 years, ranging about 23 to 79. Of the participants, approximately 38% had some prior anti-PD-1, anti-PD-L1 or anti-CTLA-4 therapy, which was allowed. Partial responses were achieved by three patients, of whom one had hepatocellular carcinoma and two had cutaneous melanoma.

Autoimmune disease history or systemic immunosuppression disqualified patients. Sequenced by immunoSEQ multiplex PCR; TCRdb stores in-frame clones only, minus some. The table shows about 79,000 clones, with more than 90% occurring only once. Sample: CD4+ or CD8+ T cells sorted from blood, taken in a trial of the OX40 agonist ivuxolimab. This receptor was identified in an adult with an advanced solid tumor such as melanoma, head and neck, liver or kidney cancer.

In DNA form, the CDR3 reads TGTGCCAGCAGTGCTCTCTCCAGGGTGCTGTACTTC. It is translated as CASSALSRVLYF. The chain is built from TRBV28 and TRBJ2-7; weak D call: TRBD1 (5 bases). Germline CDR1 MDHEN, CDR2 SYDVKM. V was trimmed by 5 bases and J by 12 bases, leaving 17 bases between them. CDR3 size: 12 residues.